This T cell receptor beta chain was recorded in a study (dated by TCRdb to 2015 to 2017). Context from the whole study: The study examined whether tumor-infiltrating Tregs in breast cancer are drawn from blood Tregs or arise in situ by conversion from other CD4+ T cell subsets. Study-wide findings and limitations: Tumor-infiltrating Treg TCR alpha and beta sequences overlapped most with tumor naive CD4+ T cells, then with blood naive CD4+ T cells. The TCR gene usage of tumor memory CD4+ T cells clustered together with blood and lymph node memory CD4+ cells and with lymph node naive CD4+ cells. The larger-cohort validation was restricted to a single TCR beta V-J rearrangement rather than whole repertoires.

Full-length TCR variable regions were amplified by 5' RACE PCR with constant-region reverse primers, followed by semi-nested PCR with Nested Universal Primer A. Using the ReliaPrep RNA Cell Miniprep System, total RNA was extracted, and the SMARTer RACE 5'/3' Kit was then used to reverse transcribe the RNA into 5'RACE-ready cDNA. Multiplex adaptors were used to barcode the full-length TCR alpha and beta libraries, which were then sequenced on an Illumina MiSeq. From the authors' description of their analysis: For each of nine subset-tissue groups, sequencing data from the five patients were pooled, and the groups were compared by unsupervised clustering of TCR gene usage. The Morisita-Horn index was used to calculate repertoire similarity, with shared sequences weighted according to their contribution to each repertoire. TCRdb's own reprocessing of the public reads used fastp at Q25 and MiXCR and kept productive beta chains. Records with the same CDR3 protein are collapsed into one entry carrying the most frequent genes and DNA. V and J calls and clone size were set by TCRdb, not the authors. The sample table contains roughly 50,000 distinct CDR3 sequences; only one count was recorded for roughly 18% of them. The leading ten clones occupy approximately 2.3% of the sample.

V and J lose 4 bases and 1 base, and a span of 7 bases separates them. The germline V gene (reference sequence) supplies CDR1 DFQATT and CDR2 SNEGSKA. The CDR3 runs 12 residues from the cysteine to the phenylalanine. Just the 36-base CDR3 DNA is kept, in frame starting at base 1. To purify naive CD4+ T cells, the Miltenyi Naive CD4+ T Cell Isolation kit was used, and CD25 microbeads served to deplete Tregs. Tregs, naive and memory CD4+ T cells from tumor, blood and ipsilateral draining lymph nodes of a few breast cancer patients underwent full-length TCR alpha and beta sequencing. Ficoll density gradient centrifugation was used to isolate mononuclear cells from either lymph nodes or 50 ml of peripheral blood. FACS confirmed that the sorted cell populations were more than 90% pure. This clonotype was seen at least ten times. Its antigen has not been determined. Base quality data are lacking; no much larger clone is found one base away.

What was sequenced was naive CD4+ T cells sorted from blood. The sample's cell subset or site, from its label and the paper: naive CD4+ T cells, CD4+CD45RA+CD25-. The TCR sequence derives from a female donor with breast cancer. The receptor chain draws on TRBV20-1 and TRBJ1-1; TRBD1 could be the D gene, as 5 bases match. The nucleotides are TGCAGTGCTACCGGGGGGAACACTGAAGCTTTCTTT. This is translated as CSATGGNTEAFF.